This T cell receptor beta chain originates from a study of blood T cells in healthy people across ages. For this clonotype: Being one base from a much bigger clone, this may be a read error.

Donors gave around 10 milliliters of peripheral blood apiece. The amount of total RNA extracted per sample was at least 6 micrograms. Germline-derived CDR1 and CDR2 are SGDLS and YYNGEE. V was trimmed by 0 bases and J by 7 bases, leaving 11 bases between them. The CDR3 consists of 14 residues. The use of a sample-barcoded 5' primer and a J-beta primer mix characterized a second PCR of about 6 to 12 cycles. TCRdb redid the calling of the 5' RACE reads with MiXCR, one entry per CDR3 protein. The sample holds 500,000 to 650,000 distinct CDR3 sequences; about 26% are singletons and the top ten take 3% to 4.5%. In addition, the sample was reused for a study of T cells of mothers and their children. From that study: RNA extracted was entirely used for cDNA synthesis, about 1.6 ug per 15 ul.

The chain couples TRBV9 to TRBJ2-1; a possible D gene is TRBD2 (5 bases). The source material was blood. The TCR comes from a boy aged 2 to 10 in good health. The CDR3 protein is CASSVGLARNEQFF. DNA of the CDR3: TGTGCCAGCAGCGTAGGGCTAGCCAGGAATGAGCAGTTCTTC.